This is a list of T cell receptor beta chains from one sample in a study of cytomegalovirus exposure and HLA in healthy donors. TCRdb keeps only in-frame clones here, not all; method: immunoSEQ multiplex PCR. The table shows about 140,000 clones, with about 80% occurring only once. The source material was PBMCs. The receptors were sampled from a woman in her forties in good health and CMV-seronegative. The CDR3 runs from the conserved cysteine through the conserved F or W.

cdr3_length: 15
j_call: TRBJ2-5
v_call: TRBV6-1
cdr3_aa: CASSELAGGQETQYF

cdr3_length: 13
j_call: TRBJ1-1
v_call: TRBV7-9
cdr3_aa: CSSSLVSDSEAFF

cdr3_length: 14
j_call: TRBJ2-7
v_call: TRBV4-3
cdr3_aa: CASSQSRGDYGQYF

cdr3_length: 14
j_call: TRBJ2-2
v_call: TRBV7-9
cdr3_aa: CSSSSDRGSGELFF

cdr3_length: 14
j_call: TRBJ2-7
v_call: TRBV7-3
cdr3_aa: CASSLGAQGSEQYF

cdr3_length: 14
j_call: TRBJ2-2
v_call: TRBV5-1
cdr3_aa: CASSSGGPTGELFF

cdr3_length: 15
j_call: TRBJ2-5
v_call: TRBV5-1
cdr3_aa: CASREGQGATRAQYF

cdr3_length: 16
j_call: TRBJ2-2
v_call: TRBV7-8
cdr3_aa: CASSLVSVKSPGELFF

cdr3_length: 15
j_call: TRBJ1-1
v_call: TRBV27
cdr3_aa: CASSIAAGAGTEAFF

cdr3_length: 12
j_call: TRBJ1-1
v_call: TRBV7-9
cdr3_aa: CASRPGVSEAFF

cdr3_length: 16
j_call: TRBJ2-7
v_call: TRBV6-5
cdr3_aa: CASSYLPGQGAHEQYF

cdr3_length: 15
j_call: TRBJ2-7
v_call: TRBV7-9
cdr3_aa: CASSPRVAGVYEQYF

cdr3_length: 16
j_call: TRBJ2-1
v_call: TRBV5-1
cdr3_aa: CASNPYSGGAINEQFF

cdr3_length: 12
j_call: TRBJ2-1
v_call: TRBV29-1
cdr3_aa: CSAGWGYNEQFF

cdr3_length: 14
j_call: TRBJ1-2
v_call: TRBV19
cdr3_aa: CASTVTGVDNGYTF

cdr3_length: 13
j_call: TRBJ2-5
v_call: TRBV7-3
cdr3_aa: CASSFSAGETQYF

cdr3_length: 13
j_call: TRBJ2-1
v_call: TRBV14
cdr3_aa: CASSQGSGLFLFF

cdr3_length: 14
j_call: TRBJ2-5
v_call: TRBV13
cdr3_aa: CARLLAGDPETQYF

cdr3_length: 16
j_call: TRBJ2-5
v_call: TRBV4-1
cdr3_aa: CASSQTDRATQETQYF

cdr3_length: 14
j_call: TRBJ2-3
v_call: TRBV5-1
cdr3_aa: CASTGGSGTDTQYF

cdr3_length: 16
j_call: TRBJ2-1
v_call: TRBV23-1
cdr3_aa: CASSHRVAYSYNEQFF

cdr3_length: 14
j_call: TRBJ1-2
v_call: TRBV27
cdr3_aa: CASQSDRAGDGYTF

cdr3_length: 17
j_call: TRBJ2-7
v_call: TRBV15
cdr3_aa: CATSRRPGTGLFYEQYF

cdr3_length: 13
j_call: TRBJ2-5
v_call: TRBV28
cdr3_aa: CASTTRGLETQYF

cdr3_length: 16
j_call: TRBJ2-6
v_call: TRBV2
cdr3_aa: CASSEARFSGANGLTF

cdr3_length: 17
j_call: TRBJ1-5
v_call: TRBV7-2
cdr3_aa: CASSLTFTRHSNQPQHF

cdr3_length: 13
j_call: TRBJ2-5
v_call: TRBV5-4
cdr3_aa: CASSLDRGETQYF

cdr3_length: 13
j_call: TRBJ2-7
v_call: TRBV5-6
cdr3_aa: CASSRDRRNEQYF

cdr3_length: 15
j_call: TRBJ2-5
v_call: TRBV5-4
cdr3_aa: CASRQGRGGGETQYF

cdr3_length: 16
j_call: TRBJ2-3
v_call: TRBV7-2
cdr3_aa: CASSGWISGGTDTQYF

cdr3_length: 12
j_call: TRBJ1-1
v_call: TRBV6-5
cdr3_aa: CASSHTGTEAFF

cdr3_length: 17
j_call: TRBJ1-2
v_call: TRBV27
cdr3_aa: CASSFDPLGQAPGGYTF

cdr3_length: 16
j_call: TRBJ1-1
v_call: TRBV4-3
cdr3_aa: CASSQTQTVANTEAFF